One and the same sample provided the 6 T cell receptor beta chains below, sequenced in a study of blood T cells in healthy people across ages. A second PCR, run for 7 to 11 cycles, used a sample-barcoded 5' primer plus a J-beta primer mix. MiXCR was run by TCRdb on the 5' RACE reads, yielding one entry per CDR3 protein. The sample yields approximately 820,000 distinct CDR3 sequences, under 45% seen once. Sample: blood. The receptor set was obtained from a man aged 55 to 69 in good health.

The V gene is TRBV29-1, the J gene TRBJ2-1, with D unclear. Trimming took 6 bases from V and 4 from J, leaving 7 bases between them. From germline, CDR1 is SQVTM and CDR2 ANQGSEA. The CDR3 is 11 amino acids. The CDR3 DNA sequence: TGCAGCGTGGGCTCGTACAATGAGCAGTTCTTC. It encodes CSVGSYNEQFF.

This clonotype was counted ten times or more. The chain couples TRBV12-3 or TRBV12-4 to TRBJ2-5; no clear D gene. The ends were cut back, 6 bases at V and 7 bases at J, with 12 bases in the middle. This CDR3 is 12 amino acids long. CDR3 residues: CASSSGVGTQYF. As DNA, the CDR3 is TGTGCCAGCAGCTCCGGCGTCGGGACCCAGTACTTC.

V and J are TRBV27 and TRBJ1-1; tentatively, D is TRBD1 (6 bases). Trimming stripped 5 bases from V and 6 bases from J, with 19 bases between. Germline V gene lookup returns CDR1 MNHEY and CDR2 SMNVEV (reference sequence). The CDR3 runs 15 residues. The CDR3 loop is CASSPAGEGDPEAFF. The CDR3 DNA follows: TGTGCCAGCAGTCCCGCAGGGGAAGGAGACCCTGAAGCTTTCTTT.

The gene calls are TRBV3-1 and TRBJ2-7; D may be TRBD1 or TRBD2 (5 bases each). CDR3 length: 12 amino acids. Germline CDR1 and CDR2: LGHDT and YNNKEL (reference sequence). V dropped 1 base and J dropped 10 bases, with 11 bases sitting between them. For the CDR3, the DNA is TGTGCCAGCAGCCAAGGGGGGAGATCCCAGTACTTC. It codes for CASSQGGRSQYF.

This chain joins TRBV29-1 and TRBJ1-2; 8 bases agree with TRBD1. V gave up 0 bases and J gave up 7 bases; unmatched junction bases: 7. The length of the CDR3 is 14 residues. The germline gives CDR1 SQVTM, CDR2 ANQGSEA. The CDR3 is CSVEEARGLSGYTF. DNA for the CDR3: TGCAGCGTTGAAGAGGCCAGGGGGCTAAGTGGCTACACCTTC.

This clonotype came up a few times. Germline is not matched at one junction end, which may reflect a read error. CDR3 amino acids: CASSLDRGSQGTQYF. CDR3 bases: TGTGCCAGCAGCTTAGATCGCGGCAGCCAAGGGACCCAGTACTTC. The chain employs TRBV11-3 and TRBJ2-5; the D is unclear. Germline assignment: CDR1 SGHNT and CDR2 YENEEA. This CDR3 has 15 residues. The variable domain in full, completed from reference TRBV11-3 and TRBJ2-5, reads EAGVVQSPRYKIIEKKQPVAFWCNPISGHNTLYWYLQNLGQGPELLIRYENEEAVDDSQLPKDRFSAERLKGVDSTLKIQPAELGDSAVYLCASSLDRGSQGTQYFGPGTRLLVL.